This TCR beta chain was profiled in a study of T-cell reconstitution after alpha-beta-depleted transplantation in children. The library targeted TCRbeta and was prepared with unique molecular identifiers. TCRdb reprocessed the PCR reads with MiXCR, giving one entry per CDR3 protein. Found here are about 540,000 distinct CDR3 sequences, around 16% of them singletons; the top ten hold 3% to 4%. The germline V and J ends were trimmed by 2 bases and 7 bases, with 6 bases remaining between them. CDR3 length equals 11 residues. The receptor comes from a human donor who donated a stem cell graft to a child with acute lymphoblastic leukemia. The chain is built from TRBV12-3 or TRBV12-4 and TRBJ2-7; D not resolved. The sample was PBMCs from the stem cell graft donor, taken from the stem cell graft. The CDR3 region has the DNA TGTGCCAGCAGTTTAAGTTGGGAGCAGTACTTC. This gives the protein CASSLSWEQYF.